This T cell receptor (beta chain) comes out of a study of cytomegalovirus exposure and HLA in healthy donors. Findings of the study overall: An assumption of roughly uniform sequencing depth across donors underlay the presence/absence analyses. According to a later analysis, donors in an Asian-associated ancestry cluster reportedly had fewer N-insertions than the roughly 670-donor mean. Most TCRs appeared rarely, but some public TCRs recurred in many donors.

With respect to this clone: Its antigen is not known.

The PCR was carried out with 60 Vbeta primers and 13 Jbeta primers. Authors' analysis steps: The count from a later analysis was tens of millions of unique TCR beta chains, some 9.9 million of them shared. Profiled with immunoSEQ multiplex PCR; TCRdb holds only in-frame clones, not every one. V and J calls and clone size are those listed in that table; D and trimming were worked out from the DNA. In the table there are 200,000 to 250,000 clones, under 90% of which are singletons. CDR1 SGHKS and CDR2 YYEKEE come from the germline V gene (reference sequence). Trimming cost V 4 bases and J 4 bases, with 15 bases left between them. CDR3 length equals 14 residues.

The sequenced material came from PBMCs. The chain employs TRBV5-5 and TRBJ2-7; D remains ambiguous. The sequence was obtained from a human donor in good health. CDR3 nucleotide sequence: TGTGCCAGCAGCCACGTCGGTAACTCTTACGAGCAGTACTTC. Translated, it gives CASSHVGNSYEQYF.